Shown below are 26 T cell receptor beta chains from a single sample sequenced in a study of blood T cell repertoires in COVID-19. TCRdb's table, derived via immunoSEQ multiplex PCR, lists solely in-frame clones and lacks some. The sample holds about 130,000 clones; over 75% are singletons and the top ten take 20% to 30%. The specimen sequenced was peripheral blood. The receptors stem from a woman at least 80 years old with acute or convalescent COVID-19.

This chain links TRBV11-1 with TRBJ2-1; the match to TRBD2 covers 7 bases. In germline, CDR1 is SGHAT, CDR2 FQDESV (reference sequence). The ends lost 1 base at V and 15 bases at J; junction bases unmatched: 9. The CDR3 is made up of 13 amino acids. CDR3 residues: CASSLGEGYYAFF. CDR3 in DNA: TGTGCCAGCAGCTTAGGGGAGGGGTATTATGCGTTCTTC.

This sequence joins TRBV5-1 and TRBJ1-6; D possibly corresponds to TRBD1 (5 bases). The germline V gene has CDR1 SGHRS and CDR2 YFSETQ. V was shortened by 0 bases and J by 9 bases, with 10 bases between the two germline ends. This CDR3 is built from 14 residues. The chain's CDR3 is CASSLERQSSPLHF. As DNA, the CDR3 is TGCGCCAGCAGCTTGGAACGACAGAGTTCACCCCTCCACTTT.

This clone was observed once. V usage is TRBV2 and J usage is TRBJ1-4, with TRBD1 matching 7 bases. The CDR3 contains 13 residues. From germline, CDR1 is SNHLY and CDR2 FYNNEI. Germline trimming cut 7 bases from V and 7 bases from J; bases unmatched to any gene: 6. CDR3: CASKGARSEKLFF. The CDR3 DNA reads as TGTGCCAGCAAGGGGGCGCGAAGTGAAAAACTGTTTTTT.

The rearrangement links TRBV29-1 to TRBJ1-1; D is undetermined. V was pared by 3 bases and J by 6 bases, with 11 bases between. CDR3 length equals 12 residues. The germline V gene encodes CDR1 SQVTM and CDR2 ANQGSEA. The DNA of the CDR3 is TGCAGCGTTGATAAGGGAGTATCTGAAGCTTTCTTT. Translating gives CSVDKGVSEAFF. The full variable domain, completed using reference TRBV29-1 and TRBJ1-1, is SAVISQKPSRDICQRGTSLTIQCQVDSQVTMMFWYRQQPGQSLTLIATANQGSEATYESGFVIDKFPISRPNLTFSTLTVSNMSPEDSSIYLCSVDKGVSEAFFGQGTRLTVV.

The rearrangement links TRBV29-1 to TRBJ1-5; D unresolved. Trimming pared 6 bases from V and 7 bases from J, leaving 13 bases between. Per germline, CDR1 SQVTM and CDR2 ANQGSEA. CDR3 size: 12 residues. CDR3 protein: CSVGGSGQPQHF. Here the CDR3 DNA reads TGCAGCGTGGGCGGGTCGGGGCAGCCCCAGCATTTT.

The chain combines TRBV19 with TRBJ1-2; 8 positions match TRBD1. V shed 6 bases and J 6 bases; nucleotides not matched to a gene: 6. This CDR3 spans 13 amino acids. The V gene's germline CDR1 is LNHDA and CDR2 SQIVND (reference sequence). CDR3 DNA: TGTGCCAGTAGACCCGGACAGGGAAATGGCTACACCTTC. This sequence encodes CASRPGQGNGYTF.

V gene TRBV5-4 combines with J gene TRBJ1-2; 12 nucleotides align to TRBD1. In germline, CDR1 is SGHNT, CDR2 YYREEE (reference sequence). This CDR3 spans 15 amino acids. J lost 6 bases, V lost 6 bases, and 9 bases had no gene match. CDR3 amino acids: CASIFGGQGANGYTF. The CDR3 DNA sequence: TGTGCCAGCATCTTTGGGGGACAGGGGGCCAATGGCTACACCTTC.

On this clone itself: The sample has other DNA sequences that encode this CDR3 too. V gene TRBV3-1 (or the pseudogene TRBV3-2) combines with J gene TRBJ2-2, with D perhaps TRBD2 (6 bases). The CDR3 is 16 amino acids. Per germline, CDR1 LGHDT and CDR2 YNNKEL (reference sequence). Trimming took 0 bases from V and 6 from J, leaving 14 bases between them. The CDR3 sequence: CASSQEGGGGPGELFF. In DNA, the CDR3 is TGTGCCAGCAGCCAAGAGGGGGGTGGCGGGCCCGGGGAGCTGTTTTTT.

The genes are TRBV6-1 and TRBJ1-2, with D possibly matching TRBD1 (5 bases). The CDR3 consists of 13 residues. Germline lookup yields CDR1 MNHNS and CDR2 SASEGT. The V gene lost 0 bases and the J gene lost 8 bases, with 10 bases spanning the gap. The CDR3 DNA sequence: TGTGCCAGCAGTGAAGCCTCAGGGCAAGGCTACACCTTC. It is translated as CASSEASGQGYTF.

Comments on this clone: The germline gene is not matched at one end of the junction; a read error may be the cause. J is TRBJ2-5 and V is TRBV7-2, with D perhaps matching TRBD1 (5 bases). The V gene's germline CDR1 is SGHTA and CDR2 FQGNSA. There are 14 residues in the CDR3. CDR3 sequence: CASSRVDGQGTQYF. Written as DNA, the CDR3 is TGTGCCAGCAGTCGCGTGGATGGACAAGGGACCCAGTACTTC.

Written as DNA, the CDR3 is TGTGCCAGTAGTAAAGACAGGGGTGGTCAGCCCCAGCATTTT. Amino acids: CASSKDRGGQPQHF. The V and J genes are TRBV19 and TRBJ1-5; 8 bases align to TRBD1. This CDR3 spans 14 amino acids. The germline CDR1 and CDR2 sequences are LNHDA and SQIVND (reference sequence). V lost 4 bases, J lost 6 bases, and 5 bases stayed unmatched.

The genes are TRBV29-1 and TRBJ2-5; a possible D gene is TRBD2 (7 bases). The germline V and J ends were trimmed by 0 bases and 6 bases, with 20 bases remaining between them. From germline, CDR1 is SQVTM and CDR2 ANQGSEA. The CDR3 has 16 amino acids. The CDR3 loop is CSVEDRGGFLFQTQYF. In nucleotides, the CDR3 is TGCAGCGTTGAAGATAGGGGGGGGTTCTTGTTTCAGACCCAGTACTTC.

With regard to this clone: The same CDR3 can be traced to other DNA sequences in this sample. CDR3 in amino acids: CASSYSPRGNSPLHF. CDR3 coding DNA: TGTGCCAGCAGTTACTCGCCCAGGGGAAATTCACCCCTCCACTTT. The chain links TRBV6-5 to TRBJ1-6, with TRBD1 as a possible D gene (6 bases). Trimming took 0 bases from V and 7 from J, leaving 10 bases between them. There are 15 residues in the CDR3. From germline, CDR1 is MNHEY and CDR2 SVGAGI.

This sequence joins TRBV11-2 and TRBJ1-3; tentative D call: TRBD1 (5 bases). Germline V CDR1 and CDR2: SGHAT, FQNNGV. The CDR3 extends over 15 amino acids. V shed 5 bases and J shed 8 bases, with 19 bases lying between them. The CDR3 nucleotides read TGTGCCAGCAGCCGCATAGGGGCAGTTCTAGACACCATATATTTT. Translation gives CASSRIGAVLDTIYF.

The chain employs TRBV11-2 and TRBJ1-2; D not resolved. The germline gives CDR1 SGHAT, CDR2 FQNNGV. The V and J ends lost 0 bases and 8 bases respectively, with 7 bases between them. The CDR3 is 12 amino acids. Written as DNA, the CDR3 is TGTGCCAGCAGCTTAGAAAGAGGAGGCTACACCTTC. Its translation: CASSLERGGYTF.

The CDR3 DNA reads as TGCGCCAGCAGCCAACCCCAGGGTAGGGTGAACACTGAAGCTTTCTTT. Residues: CASSQPQGRVNTEAFF. The chain recombines TRBV4-1 with TRBJ1-1; D may be TRBD1 (5 bases). The V end was cut by 2 bases, the J end by 0 bases, with 13 bases between. The CDR3 sequence is 16 residues long. CDR1 and CDR2 from the germline V gene are MGHRA and YSYEKL.

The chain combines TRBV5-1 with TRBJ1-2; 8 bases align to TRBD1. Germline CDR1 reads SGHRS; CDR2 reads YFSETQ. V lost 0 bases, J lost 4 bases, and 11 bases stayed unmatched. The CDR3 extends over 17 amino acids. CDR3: CASSLANRGTSPYGYTF. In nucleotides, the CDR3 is TGCGCCAGCAGCTTGGCAAACAGGGGGACAAGTCCCTATGGCTACACCTTC.

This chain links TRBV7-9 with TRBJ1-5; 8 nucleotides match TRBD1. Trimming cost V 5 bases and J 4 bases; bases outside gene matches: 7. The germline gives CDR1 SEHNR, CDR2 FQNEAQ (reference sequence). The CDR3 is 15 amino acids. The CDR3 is CASSADRGENQPQHF. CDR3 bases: TGTGCCAGCAGCGCTGACAGGGGAGAGAATCAGCCCCAGCATTTT. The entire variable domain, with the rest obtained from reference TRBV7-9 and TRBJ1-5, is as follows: DTGVSQNPRHKITKRGQNVTFRCDPISEHNRLYWYRQTLGQGPEFLTYFQNEAQLEKSRLLSDRFSAERPKGSFSTLEIQRTEQGDSAMYLCASSADRGENQPQHFGDGTRLSIL.

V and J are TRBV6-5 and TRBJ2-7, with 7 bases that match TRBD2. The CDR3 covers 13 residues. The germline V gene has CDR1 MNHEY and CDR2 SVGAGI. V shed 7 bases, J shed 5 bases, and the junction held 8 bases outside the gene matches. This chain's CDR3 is CASKRGVRDEQYF. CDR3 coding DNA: TGTGCCAGCAAGCGGGGAGTACGCGACGAGCAGTACTTC.

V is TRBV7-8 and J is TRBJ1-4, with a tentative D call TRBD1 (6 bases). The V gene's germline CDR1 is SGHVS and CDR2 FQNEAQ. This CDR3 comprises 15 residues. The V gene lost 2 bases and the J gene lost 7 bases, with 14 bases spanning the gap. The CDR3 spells CASSLSTMGAEKLFF. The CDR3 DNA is TGTGCCAGCAGCTTAAGCACTATGGGGGCTGAAAAACTGTTTTTT.

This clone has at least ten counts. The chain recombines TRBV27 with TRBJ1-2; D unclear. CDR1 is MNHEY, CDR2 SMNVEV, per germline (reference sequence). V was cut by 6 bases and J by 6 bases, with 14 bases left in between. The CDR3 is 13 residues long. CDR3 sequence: CASRQSPADGYTF. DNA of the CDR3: TGTGCCAGCAGACAAAGCCCTGCGGATGGCTACACCTTC.

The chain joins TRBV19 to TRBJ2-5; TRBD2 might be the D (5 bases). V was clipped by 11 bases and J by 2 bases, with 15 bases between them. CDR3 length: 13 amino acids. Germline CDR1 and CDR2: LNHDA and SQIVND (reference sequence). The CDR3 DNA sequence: TGTGCCTCAGCGGAAGGGCGTCAAGAGACCCAGTACTTC. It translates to CASAEGRQETQYF. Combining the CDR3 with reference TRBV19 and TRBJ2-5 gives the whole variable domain DGGITQSPKYLFRKEGQNVTLSCEQNLNHDAMYWYRQDPGQGLRLIYYSQIVNDFQKGDIAEGYSVSREKKESFPLTVTSAQKNPTAFYLCASAEGRQETQYFGPGTRLLVL.

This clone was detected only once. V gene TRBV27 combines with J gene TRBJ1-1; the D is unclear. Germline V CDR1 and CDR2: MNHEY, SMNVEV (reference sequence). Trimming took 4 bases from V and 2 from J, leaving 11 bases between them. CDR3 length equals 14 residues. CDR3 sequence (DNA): TGTGCCAGCAGTTCAAGACTGATTAACACTGAAGCTTTCTTT. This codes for CASSSRLINTEAFF.

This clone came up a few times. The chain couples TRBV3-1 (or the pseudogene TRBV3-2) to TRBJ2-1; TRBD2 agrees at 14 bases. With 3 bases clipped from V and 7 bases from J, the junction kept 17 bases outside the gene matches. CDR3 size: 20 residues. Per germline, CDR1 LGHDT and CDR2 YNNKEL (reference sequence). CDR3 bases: TGTGCCAGCAGCCATGCCAAGCCCGGGACTAGCGGGGGCGAGAAAAATGAGCAGTTCTTC. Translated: CASSHAKPGTSGGEKNEQFF.

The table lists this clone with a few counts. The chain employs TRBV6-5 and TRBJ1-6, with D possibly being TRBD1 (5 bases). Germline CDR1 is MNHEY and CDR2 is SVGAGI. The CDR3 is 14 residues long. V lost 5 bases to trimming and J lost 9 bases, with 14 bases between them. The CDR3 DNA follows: TGTGCCAGCAGTCCTCGACAGCAACGTTCACCCCTCCACTTT. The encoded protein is CASSPRQQRSPLHF.

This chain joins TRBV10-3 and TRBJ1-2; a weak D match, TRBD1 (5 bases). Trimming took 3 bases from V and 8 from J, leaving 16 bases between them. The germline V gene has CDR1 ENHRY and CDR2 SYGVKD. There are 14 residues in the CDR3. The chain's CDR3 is CAISDIQGSGGYTF. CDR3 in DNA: TGTGCCATCAGTGATATCCAGGGTTCTGGCGGCTACACCTTC.